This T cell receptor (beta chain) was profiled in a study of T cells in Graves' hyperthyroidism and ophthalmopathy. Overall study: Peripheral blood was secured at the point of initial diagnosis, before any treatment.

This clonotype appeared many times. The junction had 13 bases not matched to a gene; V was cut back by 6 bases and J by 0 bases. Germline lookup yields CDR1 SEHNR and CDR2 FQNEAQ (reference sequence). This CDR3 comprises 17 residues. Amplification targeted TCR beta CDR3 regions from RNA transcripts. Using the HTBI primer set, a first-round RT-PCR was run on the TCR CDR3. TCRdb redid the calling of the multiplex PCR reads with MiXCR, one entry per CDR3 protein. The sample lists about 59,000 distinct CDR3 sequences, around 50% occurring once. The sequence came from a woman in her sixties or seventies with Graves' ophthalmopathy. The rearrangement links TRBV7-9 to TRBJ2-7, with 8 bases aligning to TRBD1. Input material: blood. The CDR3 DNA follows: TGTGCCAGCAGTGCCGGGACAGGCCTTAGGAGCTCCTACGAGCAGTACTTC. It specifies CASSAGTGLRSSYEQYF.